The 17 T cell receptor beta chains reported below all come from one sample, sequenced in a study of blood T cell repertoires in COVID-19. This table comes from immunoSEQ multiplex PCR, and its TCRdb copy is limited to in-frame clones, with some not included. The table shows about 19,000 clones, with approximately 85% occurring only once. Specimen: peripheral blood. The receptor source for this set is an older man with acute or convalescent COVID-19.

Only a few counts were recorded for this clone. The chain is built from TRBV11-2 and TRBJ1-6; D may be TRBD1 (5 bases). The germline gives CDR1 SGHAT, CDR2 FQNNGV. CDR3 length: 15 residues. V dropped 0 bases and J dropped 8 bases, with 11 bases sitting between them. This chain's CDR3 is CASSLEGRVHSPLHF. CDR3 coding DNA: TGTGCCAGCAGCTTAGAGGGCAGGGTACATTCACCCCTCCACTTT.

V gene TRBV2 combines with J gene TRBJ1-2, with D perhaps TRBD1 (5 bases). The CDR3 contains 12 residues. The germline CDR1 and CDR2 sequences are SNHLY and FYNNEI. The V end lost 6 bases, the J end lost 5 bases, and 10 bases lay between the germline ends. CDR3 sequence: CASRGVTYGYTF. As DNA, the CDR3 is TGTGCCAGCAGAGGGGTGACTTATGGCTACACCTTC.

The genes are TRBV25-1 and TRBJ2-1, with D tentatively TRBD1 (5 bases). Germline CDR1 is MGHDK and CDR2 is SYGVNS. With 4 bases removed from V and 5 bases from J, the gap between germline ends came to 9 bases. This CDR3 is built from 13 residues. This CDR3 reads CASSGQGNNEQFF. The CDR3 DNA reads TGTGCCAGCAGTGGTCAGGGAAACAATGAGCAGTTCTTC.

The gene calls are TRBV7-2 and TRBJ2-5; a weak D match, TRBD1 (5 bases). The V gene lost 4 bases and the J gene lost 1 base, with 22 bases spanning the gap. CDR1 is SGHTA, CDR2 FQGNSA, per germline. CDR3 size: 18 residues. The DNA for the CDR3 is TGTGCCAGCAGCTCGCGACAGAGAAGTCGACGCCTCCAAGAGACCCAGTACTTC. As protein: CASSSRQRSRRLQETQYF.

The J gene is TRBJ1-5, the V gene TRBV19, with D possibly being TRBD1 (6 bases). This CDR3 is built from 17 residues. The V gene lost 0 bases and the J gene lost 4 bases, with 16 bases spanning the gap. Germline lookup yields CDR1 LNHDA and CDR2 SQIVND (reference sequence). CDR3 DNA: TGTGCCAGTAGTATAGATCGAAGTGGACAGAAGAATCAGCCCCAGCATTTT. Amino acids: CASSIDRSGQKNQPQHF. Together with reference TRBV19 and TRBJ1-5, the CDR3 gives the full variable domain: DGGITQSPKYLFRKEGQNVTLSCEQNLNHDAMYWYRQDPGQGLRLIYYSQIVNDFQKGDIAEGYSVSREKKESFPLTVTSAQKNPTAFYLCASSIDRSGQKNQPQHFGDGTRLSIL.

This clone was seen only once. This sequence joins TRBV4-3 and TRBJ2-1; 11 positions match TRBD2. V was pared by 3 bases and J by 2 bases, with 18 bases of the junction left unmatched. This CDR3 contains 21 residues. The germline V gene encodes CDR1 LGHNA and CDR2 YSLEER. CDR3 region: CASSHRGQFSGGVVTYNEQFF. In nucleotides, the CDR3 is TGCGCCAGCAGCCATCGAGGACAGTTTAGCGGGGGGGTAGTTACCTACAATGAGCAGTTCTTC.

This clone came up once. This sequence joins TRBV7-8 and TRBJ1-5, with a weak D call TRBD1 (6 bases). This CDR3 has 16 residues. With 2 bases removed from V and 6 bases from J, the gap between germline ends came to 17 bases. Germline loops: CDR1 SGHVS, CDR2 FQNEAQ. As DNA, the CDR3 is TGTGCCAGCAGCTTACTGGCTAACAGGGAAACTCAGCCCCAGCATTTT. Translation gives CASSLLANRETQPQHF.

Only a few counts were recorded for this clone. The chain's CDR3 is CASSLRQGYGYTF. The CDR3 nucleotides read TGTGCCAGCAGCTTACGGCAGGGGTATGGCTACACCTTC. The chain has TRBV7-2 and TRBJ1-2; D might be TRBD1 (6 bases). Trimming stripped 2 bases from V and 5 bases from J, with 9 bases between. This CDR3 region has 13 residues. The germline V gene has CDR1 SGHTA and CDR2 FQGNSA.

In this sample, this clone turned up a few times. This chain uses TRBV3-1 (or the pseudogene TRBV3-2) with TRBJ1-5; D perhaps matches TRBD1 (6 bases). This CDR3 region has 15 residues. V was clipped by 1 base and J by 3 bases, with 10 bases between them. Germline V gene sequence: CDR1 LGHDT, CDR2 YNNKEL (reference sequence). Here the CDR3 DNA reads TGTGCCAGCAGCCAAGTATCAGGGGACAATCAGCCCCAGCATTTT. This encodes CASSQVSGDNQPQHF.

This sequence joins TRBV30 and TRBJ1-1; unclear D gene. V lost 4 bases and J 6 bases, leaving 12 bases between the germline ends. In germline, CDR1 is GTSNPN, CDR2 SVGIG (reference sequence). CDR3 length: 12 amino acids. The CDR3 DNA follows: TGTGCCTGGAACGGGAGAGGCTCTGAAGCTTTCTTT. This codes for CAWNGRGSEAFF.

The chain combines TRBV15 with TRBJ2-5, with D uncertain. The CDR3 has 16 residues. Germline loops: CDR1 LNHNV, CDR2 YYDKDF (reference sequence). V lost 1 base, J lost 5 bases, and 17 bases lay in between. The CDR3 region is CATSRVLGRFPETQYF. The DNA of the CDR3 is TGTGCCACCAGCAGAGTCCTAGGAAGGTTCCCGGAGACCCAGTACTTC.

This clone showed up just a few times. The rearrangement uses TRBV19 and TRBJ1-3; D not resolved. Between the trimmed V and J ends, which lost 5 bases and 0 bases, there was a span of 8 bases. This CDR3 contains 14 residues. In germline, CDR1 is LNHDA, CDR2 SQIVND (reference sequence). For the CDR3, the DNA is TGTGCCAGTAGTGTGAGCGGCTCTGGAAACACCATATATTTT. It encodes CASSVSGSGNTIYF.

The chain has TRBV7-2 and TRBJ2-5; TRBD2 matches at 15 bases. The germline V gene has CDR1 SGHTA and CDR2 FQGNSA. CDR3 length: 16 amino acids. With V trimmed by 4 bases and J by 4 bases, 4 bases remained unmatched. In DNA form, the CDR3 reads TGTGCCAGCAGCTGGACTAGCGGGGGGGCAGGAGAGACCCAGTACTTC. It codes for CASSWTSGGAGETQYF.

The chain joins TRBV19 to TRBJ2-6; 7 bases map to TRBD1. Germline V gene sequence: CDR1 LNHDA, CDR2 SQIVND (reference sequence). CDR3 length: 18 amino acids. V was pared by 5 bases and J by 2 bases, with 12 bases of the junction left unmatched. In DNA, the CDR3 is TGTGCCAGTAGTGATTGGACAGGCCACCGCACTGGGGCCAACGTCCTGACTTTC. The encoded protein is CASSDWTGHRTGANVLTF.

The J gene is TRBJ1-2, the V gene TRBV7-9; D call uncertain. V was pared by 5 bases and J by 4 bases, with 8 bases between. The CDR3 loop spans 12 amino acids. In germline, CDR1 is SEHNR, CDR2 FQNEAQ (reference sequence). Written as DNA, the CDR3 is TGTGCCAGCAGCCCCGAGGGCTATGGCTACACCTTC. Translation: CASSPEGYGYTF.

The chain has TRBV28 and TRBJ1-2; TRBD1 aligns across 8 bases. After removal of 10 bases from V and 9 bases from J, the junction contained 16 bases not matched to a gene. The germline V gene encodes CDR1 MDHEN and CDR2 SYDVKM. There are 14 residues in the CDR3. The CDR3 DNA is TGTGCCACCGGACCCTCCGGGACAGGACTTCGCTACACCTTC. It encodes CATGPSGTGLRYTF.

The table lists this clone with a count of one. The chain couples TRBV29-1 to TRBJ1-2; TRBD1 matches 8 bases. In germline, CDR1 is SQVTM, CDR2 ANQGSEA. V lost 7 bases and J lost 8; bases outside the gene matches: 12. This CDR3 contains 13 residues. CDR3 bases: TGCAGCGCTGGAAGCAGGGGGCTCCAAGGCTACACCTTC. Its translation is CSAGSRGLQGYTF.